This T cell receptor (beta chain) originates from a study of blood T cell repertoires in COVID-19. This clone is a singleton in its sample. Germline CDR1 reads SGHVS; CDR2 reads FQNEAQ. The CDR3 length is 15 residues. With 5 bases clipped from V and 5 bases from J, the junction kept 8 bases outside the gene matches. Only in-frame clones appear in the TCRdb table, and some are missing; sequencing was by immunoSEQ multiplex PCR. The profile shows roughly 65,000 clones, roughly 92% of them singletons. Sequenced input: peripheral blood. The clonotype originates from a man between 65 and 85 years old with active COVID-19. The chain uses TRBV7-8 and TRBJ1-1; 10 nucleotides align to TRBD1. The CDR3 spells CASSLWTGGGTEAFF. Written as DNA, the CDR3 is TGTGCCAGCAGCCTGTGGACAGGGGGGGGGACTGAAGCTTTCTTT.